The T cell receptor (beta chain) described here comes from a study of human T cells and chemical hapten exposure (dated by TCRdb to about 2021). Turning to the overall study: For sensitization, 2% DPC in acetone was applied to a 2 cm by 2 cm area of upper inner arm skin. Patients additionally received weekly therapeutic DPC doses to the scalp throughout the roughly 25-week study period. In alopecia patients, the study followed how the peripheral blood TCR repertoire changed in vivo over primary and secondary sensitization to diphenylcyclopropenone (DPC), a hapten. Blood was sampled from patients pre-sensitization (week 0) and at 2, 6 and about 24 weeks after DPC sensitization. Most of the patients in the cohort were female, and the cohort covered alopecia areata with under or over 50% scalp involvement, alopecia totalis and alopecia universalis. Twenty-nine alopecia patients gave blood for TCR sequencing at one to four time points (pre-sensitization, 2, 6 and 24 weeks). Libraries were pooled for sequencing, and variation in per-sample TCR yields was attributed mainly to small differences in library volumes within the pool. Patch testing on the upper back used Finn chambers containing 0.01% DPC, with scoring done after 6 days according to International Contact Dermatitis Research Group standards.

This clonotype showed up just a few times. It lacks a known antigen. Qualities for individual bases were not recorded, and no much larger clone is one base off. General findings and caveats noted by the study authors: Compared with pre-sensitization or healthy control sets, expanded TCRs formed significantly more large CDR3 similarity clusters, which is consistent with antigen-driven responses. After repeated subsampling, the strength of the expansion versus patch-test correlation and the threshold at which it became significant changed. A positive correlation was found between the number of PT1 expanded TCRs and patch test score, with significance reached at thresholds 8, 16 and 32 but not 4. All patients had alopecia, a presumed autoimmune disease, so their immune response might differ from that of healthy individuals. DPC sensitization did not change the number of TCRs with a frequency above 1 in 1000, and there was no evidence of changes in global repertoire structure.

The junction shows trimming of 0 bases on V and 6 bases on J, plus 15 bases between the germline ends. CDR1 MNHNY and CDR2 SVGAGI are derived from the germline V gene (reference sequence). The CDR3 goes from the cysteine to the phenylalanine over 17 residues. Just the 51-base CDR3 DNA is kept, in frame starting at base 1. The library relied on RACE. TCRdb lists the instrument as NextSeq 500. During library preparation, unique molecular identifiers were attached to individual cDNA molecules so that TCRs could be counted quantitatively and reproducibly. For every blood RNA sample, sequencing covered both the TCR alpha and TCR beta chains. In the original analysis: A median of approximately 96,000 TCRs per sample was observed, with a range of roughly 23,224 to 700,000. V, J and CDR3 annotation of the TCR reads was carried out using the Decombinator software suite. To make PS versus PT1 abundance plots, every sample was subsampled to the same number of TCRs (28,000). Expanded TCRs were defined as absent before sensitization and observed at least eight times at the 2-week time point. TCRdb redid the processing of the public reads, applying fastp at Q25 and MiXCR, and retained in-frame beta chains. Each entry merges the rows of one CDR3 protein and shows their most common DNA and genes. In this record, the V and J calls reflect TCRdb's handling and not the investigators' own analysis. The sample includes about 68,000 distinct CDR3 sequences, with approximately 11% observed a single time. The ten largest clones add up to 4.5% to 6.5% of the sample.

The label giving this sample's time point can be read as: pre-sensitization, week 0. Interpreted using the paper, the treatment or condition label stands for: therapeutic diphenylcyclopropenone sensitization with weekly scalp DPC. At each patch-test visit, blood was drawn before the patch test was applied. To be eligible, patients had to be aged 18 to 70, diagnosed with alopecia and judged suitable for DPC therapy, while pregnant patients were excluded. Total RNA was extracted from unfractionated whole blood that had been collected in Tempus Blood RNA tubes. The TCR was taken from a woman between 45 and 65 years old with alopecia areata. Some clones in this sample may be carry-over from other donors' samples. The specimen was whole blood, collected in connection with sensitization to the hapten diphenylcyclopropenone (DPC). The chain joins TRBV6-6 to TRBJ1-6; the D segment cannot be called with confidence. The sequenced DNA: TGTGCCAGCAGTTACTCGGGTCCTGAAAATAGTAATTCACCCCTCCACTTT. The encoded protein is CASSYSGPENSNSPLHF.